This TCR beta chain came from a study of tissue T cells after allogeneic stem cell transplantation. Findings and caveats of the study: Sampling depth was limited, and the cohort was small and clinically varied. TCR repertoires tracked anatomic similarity, regardless of disease or transplant status. Few T cell clones were shared across patients, but motif clusters showed tissue-specific shared signatures.

This clone has just one count. Its antigen is not identified. Each gene name is a mouse one. The CDR3 end is not reached by the read, which stops 1 residue before it; the germline J gene fills it in. Deletions cut 0 bases from V and 7 bases from J, with 4 bases between. Per the germline V gene, CDR1 is LGHNA and CDR2 is YNLKQL (reference sequence). The CDR3 has 12 residues. Survey-depth TCRbeta CDR3 sequencing reported V/J genes and productive frequencies. Data came from immunoSEQ multiplex PCR; TCRdb stores just in-frame clones and leaves some out. The sample lists about 48,000 clones; about 73% were seen once.

The TCR sequence derives from a pool of C57BL/6 mice in good health. The rearrangement uses TRBV5 and TRBJ2-1; no clear D gene. Sequenced: sorted cells pooled from one or two spleens. CDR3 DNA (partial): TGTGCCAGCAGCCAAGATGGGGCTGAGCAGTTC. It is translated as CASSQDGAEQF. The complete CDR3 reads CASSQDGAEQFF.